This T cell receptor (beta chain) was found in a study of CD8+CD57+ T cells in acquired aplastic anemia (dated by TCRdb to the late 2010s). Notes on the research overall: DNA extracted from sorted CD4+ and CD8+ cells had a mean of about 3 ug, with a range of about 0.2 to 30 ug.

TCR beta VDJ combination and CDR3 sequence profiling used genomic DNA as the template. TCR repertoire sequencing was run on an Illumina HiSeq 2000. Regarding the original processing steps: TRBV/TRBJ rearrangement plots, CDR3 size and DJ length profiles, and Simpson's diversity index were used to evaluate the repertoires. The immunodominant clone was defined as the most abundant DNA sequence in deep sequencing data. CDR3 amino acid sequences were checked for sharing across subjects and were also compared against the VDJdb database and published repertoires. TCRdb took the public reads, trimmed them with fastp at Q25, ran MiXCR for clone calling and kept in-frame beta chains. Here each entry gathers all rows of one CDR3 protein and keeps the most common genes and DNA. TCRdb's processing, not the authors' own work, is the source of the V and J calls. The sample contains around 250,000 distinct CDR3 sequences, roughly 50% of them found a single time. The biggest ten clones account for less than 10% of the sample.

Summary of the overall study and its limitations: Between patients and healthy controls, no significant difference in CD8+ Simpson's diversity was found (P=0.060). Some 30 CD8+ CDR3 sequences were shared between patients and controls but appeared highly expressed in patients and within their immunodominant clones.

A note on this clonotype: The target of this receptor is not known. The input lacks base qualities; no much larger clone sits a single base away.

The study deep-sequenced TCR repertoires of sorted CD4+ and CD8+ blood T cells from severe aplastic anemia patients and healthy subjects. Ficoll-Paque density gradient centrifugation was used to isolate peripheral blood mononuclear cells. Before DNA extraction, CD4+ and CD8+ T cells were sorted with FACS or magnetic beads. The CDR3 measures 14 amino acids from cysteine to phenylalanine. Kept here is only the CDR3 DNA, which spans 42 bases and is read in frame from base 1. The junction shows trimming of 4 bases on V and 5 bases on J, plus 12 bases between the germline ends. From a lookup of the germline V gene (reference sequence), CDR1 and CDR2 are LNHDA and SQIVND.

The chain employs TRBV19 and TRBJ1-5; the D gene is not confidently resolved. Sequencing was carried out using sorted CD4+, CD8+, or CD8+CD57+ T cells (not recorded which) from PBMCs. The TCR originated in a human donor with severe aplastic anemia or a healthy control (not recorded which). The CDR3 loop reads CASSTGGPDQPQHF. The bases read TGTGCCAGTAGTACCGGTGGACCCGATCAGCCCCAGCATTTT.